Below are 12 T cell receptor beta chains sequenced from a single sample in a study of T cells in tumors after PD-1 blockade (dated by TCRdb to the late 2010s). Library creation used the immunoSEQ multiplex PCR assay. As stored in TCRdb, this immuneACCESS dataset retains in-frame rearrangements with V and J assigned. A fraction of the clones does not appear; measured against another copy, unresolved V genes explain less than half of the discrepancy, and the remainder lacks a known reason. The sample table lists about 63,000 clones, about 74% of them with a count of one. The ten biggest clones cover approximately 4.5% of the sample. This specimen's time point label, interpreted: after anti-PD-1 therapy. The sample was PBMCs, taken after anti-PD-1 treatment. The receptors come from a human donor with basal cell carcinoma.

This clone came up a few times. V is TRBV5-1 and J is TRBJ1-1, with D unresolved. V was shortened by 4 bases and J by 0 bases, with 16 bases between the two germline ends. CDR1 SGHRS and CDR2 YFSETQ come from the germline V gene. The CDR3 runs 16 residues. CDR3 nucleotide sequence: TGCGCCAGCAGCCCGCGACCGAGCGGCATGAACACTGAAGCTTTCTTT. This encodes CASSPRPSGMNTEAFF.

This clone has a handful of counts. This sample also contains other DNA sequences that code for the same CDR3. The chain couples TRBV12-3 or TRBV12-4 to TRBJ1-1; TRBD1 might be the D (5 bases). The CDR3 consists of 13 residues. Trimming cost V 6 bases and J 5 bases, with 13 bases left between them. The chain's CDR3 is CASRPLGGTEAFF. CDR3 in DNA: TGTGCCAGCAGGCCCTTGGGGGGAACTGAAGCTTTCTTT.

The chain links TRBV3-1 (or the pseudogene TRBV3-2) to TRBJ2-5; possibly TRBD1 for D (6 bases). The CDR3 has 14 amino acids. The germline V gene has CDR1 LGHDT and CDR2 YNNKEL (reference sequence). V gave up 1 base and J gave up 13 bases, with 19 bases separating them. The CDR3 protein is CASSQGSQQGPRYF. The CDR3, as DNA: TGTGCCAGCAGCCAAGGGAGCCAACAGGGCCCAAGGTACTTC.

This clone was picked up a small number of times. The J gene is TRBJ1-5, the V gene TRBV10-3; 8 bases agree with TRBD1. J lost 2 bases, V lost 6 bases, and 0 bases had no gene match. From germline, CDR1 is ENHRY and CDR2 SYGVKD. The CDR3 covers 13 residues. The CDR3 sequence: CAIRGQGNQPQHF. As DNA, the CDR3 is TGTGCCATCAGGGGACAGGGCAATCAGCCCCAGCATTTT.

This chain joins TRBV3-1 (or the pseudogene TRBV3-2) and TRBJ2-7; TRBD2 aligns across 11 bases. The CDR3 is 14 amino acids. J gave up 11 bases and V 1 base, and 7 bases lay outside the gene matches. Germline V gives CDR1 LGHDT, CDR2 YNNKEL (reference sequence). CDR3 amino acids: CASSQGLAGGREYF. The CDR3 DNA reads as TGTGCCAGCAGCCAAGGTCTAGCGGGGGGCAGGGAGTACTTC.

The chain is built from TRBV13 and TRBJ1-2, with D tentatively TRBD1 (6 bases). Germline V gene sequence: CDR1 PRHDT, CDR2 FYEKMQ (reference sequence). The CDR3 covers 16 residues. Between the trimmed V and J ends, which lost 5 bases and 4 bases, there was a span of 20 bases. CDR3 region: CASSHVRGGSSYGYTF. CDR3 DNA: TGTGCCAGCAGCCACGTCCGGGGGGGCTCGTCCTATGGCTACACCTTC.

The rearrangement uses TRBV15 and TRBJ1-2, with a weak D call TRBD1 (6 bases). CDR1 and CDR2 from the germline V gene are LNHNV and YYDKDF (reference sequence). The V end was cut by 0 bases, the J end by 5 bases, with 10 bases between. CDR3 size: 14 residues. As DNA, the CDR3 is TGTGCCACCAGCAGAGAGGGGGGGCGGTATGGCTACACCTTC. This codes for CATSREGGRYGYTF.

The chain carries TRBV11-2 and TRBJ2-5; 14 positions match TRBD2. CDR1 SGHAT and CDR2 FQNNGV come from the germline V gene. Unmatched junction bases numbered 12, after V lost 4 bases and J lost 5 bases. This CDR3 spans 18 amino acids. The CDR3 loop is CASSSGLTSGGAQETQYF. CDR3 nucleotides: TGTGCCAGCAGCTCGGGATTGACTAGCGGGGGGGCCCAGGAGACCCAGTACTTC.

The gene calls are TRBV5-1 and TRBJ1-2; 7 nucleotides match TRBD1. Germline V gives CDR1 SGHRS, CDR2 YFSETQ. V lost 7 bases, J lost 2 bases, and 14 bases stayed unmatched. The CDR3 is 16 residues long. The DNA for the CDR3 is TGCGCCAGCCGACTTTTGGGGACAGCCAGCAACTATGGCTACACCTTC. The encoded protein is CASRLLGTASNYGYTF.

V is TRBV28 and J is TRBJ1-5; possible D gene TRBD1, 6 bases. Trimming pared 5 bases from V and 2 bases from J, leaving 10 bases between. The CDR3 spans 14 residues. Germline V lookup: CDR1 MDHEN, CDR2 SYDVKM. CDR3 coding DNA: TGTGCCAGCAGTAATGGGGGCGGCAATCAGCCCCAGCATTTT. Protein: CASSNGGGNQPQHF.

The chain uses TRBV7-2 and TRBJ2-2; 11 bases fit TRBD1. The CDR3 extends over 17 amino acids. Trimming at V came to 4 bases and at J to 6 bases, leaving 10 bases not matched to a gene. Germline V gene lookup returns CDR1 SGHTA and CDR2 FQGNSA. The CDR3 DNA sequence: TGTGCCAGCAGCTCACTCAGGACAGGGGGCAGGGCCGGGGAGCTGTTTTTT. It specifies CASSSLRTGGRAGELFF.

This clone was picked up a small number of times. This chain uses TRBV14 with TRBJ2-3, with D unclear. The CDR3 consists of 13 residues. V lost 4 bases and J 1 base, leaving 6 bases between the germline ends. The V gene's germline CDR1 is SGHDN and CDR2 FVKESK. CDR3 in DNA: TGTGCCAGCAGCCCACTGGGCACAGATACGCAGTATTTT. It yields the protein CASSPLGTDTQYF.